This T cell receptor (beta chain) emerged from a study of cytomegalovirus exposure and HLA in healthy donors. Study results and caveats: Further analysis, carried out later, found HLA-associated TCR beta chains more clonally expanded than equally common other chains.

PCR involved 60 Vbeta and 13 Jbeta primers. Sequenced by immunoSEQ multiplex PCR; TCRdb stores in-frame clones only, minus some. The data contain about 160,000 clones, approximately 84% of them singletons. As concerns this clone: Its antigen remains unidentified.

Germline V gene data show CDR1 as LNHNV and CDR2 as YYDKDF (reference sequence). V lost 1 base and J 5 bases, leaving 5 bases between the germline ends. This CDR3 comprises 12 residues. The sequence derives from a man in his late teens or twenties in good health and CMV-seropositive. The chain employs TRBV15 and TRBJ2-5; D is ambiguous. Sequencing was done on a sample of PBMCs. CDR3 nucleotides: TGTGCCACCAGCAGAGTGGGCGAGACCCAGTACTTC. It codes for CATSRVGETQYF.